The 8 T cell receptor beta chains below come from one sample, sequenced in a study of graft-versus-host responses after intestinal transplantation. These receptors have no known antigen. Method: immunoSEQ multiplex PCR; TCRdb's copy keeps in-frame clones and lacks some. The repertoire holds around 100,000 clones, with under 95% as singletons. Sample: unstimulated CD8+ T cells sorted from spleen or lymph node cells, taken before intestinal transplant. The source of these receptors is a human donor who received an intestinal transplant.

The CDR3 DNA is TGTGCCAGCAGCTTAGCTCAGGGACGGCTCAAGAACACTGAAGCTTTCTTT. Its protein is CASSLAQGRLKNTEAFF. The rearrangement uses TRBV7-2 and TRBJ1-1; D might be TRBD1 (5 bases). Trimming took off 0 bases at V and 1 base at J, with 15 bases between the two ends. In germline, CDR1 is SGHTA, CDR2 FQGNSA. The CDR3 is 17 amino acids.

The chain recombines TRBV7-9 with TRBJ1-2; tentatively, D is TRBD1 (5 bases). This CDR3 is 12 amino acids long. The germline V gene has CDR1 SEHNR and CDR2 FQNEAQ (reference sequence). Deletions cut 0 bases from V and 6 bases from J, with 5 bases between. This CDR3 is CASSLATDGYTF. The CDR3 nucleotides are TGTGCCAGCAGCTTAGCGACAGATGGCTACACCTTC.

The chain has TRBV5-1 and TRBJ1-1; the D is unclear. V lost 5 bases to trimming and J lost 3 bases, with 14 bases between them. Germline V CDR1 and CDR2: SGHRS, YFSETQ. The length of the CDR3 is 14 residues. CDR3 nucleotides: TGCGCCAGCAGAGAACGGGCCCAGGACACTGAAGCTTTCTTT. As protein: CASRERAQDTEAFF.

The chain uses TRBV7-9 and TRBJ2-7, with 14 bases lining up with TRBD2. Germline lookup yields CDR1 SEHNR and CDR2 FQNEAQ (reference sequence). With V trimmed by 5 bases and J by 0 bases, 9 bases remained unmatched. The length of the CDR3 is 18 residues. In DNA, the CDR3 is TGTGCCAGCAGCACCGGACTAGCGGGGGGCCCCAACTCCTACGAGCAGTACTTC. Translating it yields CASSTGLAGGPNSYEQYF.

CDR3 residues: CASRKAGELFF. DNA for the CDR3: TGTGCCAGCAGGAAGGCCGGGGAGCTGTTTTTT. This sequence joins TRBV6-1 and TRBJ2-2, with D unclear. Germline-derived CDR1 and CDR2 are MNHNS and SASEGT. This CDR3 is built from 11 residues. Trimming left V 6 bases short and J 6 bases short, with 5 bases between.

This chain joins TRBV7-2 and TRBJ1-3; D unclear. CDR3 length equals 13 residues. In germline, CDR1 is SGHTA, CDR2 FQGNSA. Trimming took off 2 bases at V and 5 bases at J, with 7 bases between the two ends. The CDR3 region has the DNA TGTGCCAGCAGCTTATACGTAAGAAACACCATATATTTT. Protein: CASSLYVRNTIYF.

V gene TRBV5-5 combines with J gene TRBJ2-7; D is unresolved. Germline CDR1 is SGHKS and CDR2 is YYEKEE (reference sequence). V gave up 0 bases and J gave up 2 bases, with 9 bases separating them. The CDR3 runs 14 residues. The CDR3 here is CASSLGTATYEQYF. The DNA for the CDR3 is TGTGCCAGCAGCTTGGGGACCGCAACCTACGAGCAGTACTTC.

The CDR3, as DNA: TGCGCCAGCAGCCAAGGGAGGGGGGTTCTGACTGAAGCTTTCTTT. The encoded protein is CASSQGRGVLTEAFF. The chain employs TRBV4-1 and TRBJ1-1, with a weak D call TRBD1 (6 bases). Germline CDR1 MGHRA, CDR2 YSYEKL. CDR3 length equals 15 residues. Trimming shortened V by 1 base and J by 5 bases, and 14 bases separated the two germline ends.